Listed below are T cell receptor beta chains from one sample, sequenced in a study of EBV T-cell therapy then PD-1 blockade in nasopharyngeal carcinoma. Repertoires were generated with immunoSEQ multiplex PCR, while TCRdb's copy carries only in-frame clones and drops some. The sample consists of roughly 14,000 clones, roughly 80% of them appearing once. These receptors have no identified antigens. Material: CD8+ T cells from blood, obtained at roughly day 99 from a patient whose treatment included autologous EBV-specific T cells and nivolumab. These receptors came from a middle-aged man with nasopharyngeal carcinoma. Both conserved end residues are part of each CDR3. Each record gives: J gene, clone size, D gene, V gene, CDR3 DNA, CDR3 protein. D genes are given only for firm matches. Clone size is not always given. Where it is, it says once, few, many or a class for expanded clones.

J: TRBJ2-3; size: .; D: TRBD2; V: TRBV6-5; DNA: TGTGCCAGCAGTAAAACTAGCGGGGGCCCAGATACGCAGTATTTT; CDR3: CASSKTSGGPDTQYF
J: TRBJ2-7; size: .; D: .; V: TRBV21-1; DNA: TGTGCCAGCAGCAAAGGGGGCGAGCAGTACTTC; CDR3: CASSKGGEQYF
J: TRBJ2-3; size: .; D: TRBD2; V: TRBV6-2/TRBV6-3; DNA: TGTGCCAGCAGTAGGCCCCAGCGGGGGGTGTATGGTACGCAGTATTTT; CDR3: CASSRPQRGVYGTQYF
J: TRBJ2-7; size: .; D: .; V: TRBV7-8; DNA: TGTGCCAGCAGCTTCCCGGGGGCCTACTACGAGCAGTACTTC; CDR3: CASSFPGAYYEQYF
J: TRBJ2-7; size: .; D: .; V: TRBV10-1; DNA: TGCGCCAGCAGTAACTTGGGCGACGTTGATCACGAGCAGTACTTC; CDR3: CASSNLGDVDHEQYF
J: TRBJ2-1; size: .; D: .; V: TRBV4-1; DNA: TGCGCCAGCAGCCAAGACAGAAGGGGCCATGAGCAGTTCTTC; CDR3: CASSQDRRGHEQFF
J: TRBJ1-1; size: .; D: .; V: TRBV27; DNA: TGTGCCAGCAGTTTATCCCCGAACACTGAAGCTTTCTTT; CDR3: CASSLSPNTEAFF
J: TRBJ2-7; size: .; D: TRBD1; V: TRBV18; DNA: TGTGCCAGCTCACAATTGGACAGGGCCTCCAGCGAGCAGTACTTC; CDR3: CASSQLDRASSEQYF
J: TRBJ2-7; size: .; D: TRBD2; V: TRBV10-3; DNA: TGTGCCAGCTCACTAGCGGGGGTTACCTACGAGCAATACTTC; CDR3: CASSLAGVTYEQYF
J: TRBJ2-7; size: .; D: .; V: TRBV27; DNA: TGTGCCAGCAGTCCGTGGGGGGGGCCGAGCTCCTACGAGCAGTACTTC; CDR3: CASSPWGGPSSYEQYF
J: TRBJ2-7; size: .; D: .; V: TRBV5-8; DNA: TGTGCCGGGGGGGGCGGTTTAGTTTACTACGAGCAGTACTTC; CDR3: CAGGGGLVYYEQYF
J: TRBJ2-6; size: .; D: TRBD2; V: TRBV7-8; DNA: TGTGCCAGCAGCTTAGCAGCGGGGCCCTCTGGGGCCAACGTCCTGACTTTC; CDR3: CASSLAAGPSGANVLTF
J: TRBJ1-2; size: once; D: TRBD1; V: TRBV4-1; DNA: TGCGCCAGCAGCCGCACCGGGACAGGGCCCTATGGCTACACCTTC; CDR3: CASSRTGTGPYGYTF